This T cell receptor (beta chain) was sequenced for a study of cytomegalovirus exposure and HLA in healthy donors. The study, taken as a whole, reports: Prior analysis indicated that the majority of TCR beta V segments exhibited productivity approximately 87% or approximately 30% of the time.

V lost 8 bases to trimming and J lost 7 bases, with 15 bases between them. The length of the CDR3 is 13 residues. The germline V gene encodes CDR1 SSHAT and CDR2 FNYEAQ (reference sequence). 13 Jbeta primers and 60 Vbeta primers were used for the PCR. TCRdb's table, derived via immunoSEQ multiplex PCR, lists solely in-frame clones and lacks some. Among about 150,000 clones listed, approximately 73% were seen once. Worth noting for this clone: The antigen is undetermined.

The chain joins TRBV7-7 to TRBJ2-1; a weak D match, TRBD2 (6 bases). The material sequenced was PBMCs. The TCR was taken from a woman under 30 in good health and CMV-seronegative. CDR3 loop: CASAAGNGNEQFF. CDR3 sequence (DNA): TGTGCCAGCGCGGCGGGAAACGGGAATGAGCAGTTCTTC.